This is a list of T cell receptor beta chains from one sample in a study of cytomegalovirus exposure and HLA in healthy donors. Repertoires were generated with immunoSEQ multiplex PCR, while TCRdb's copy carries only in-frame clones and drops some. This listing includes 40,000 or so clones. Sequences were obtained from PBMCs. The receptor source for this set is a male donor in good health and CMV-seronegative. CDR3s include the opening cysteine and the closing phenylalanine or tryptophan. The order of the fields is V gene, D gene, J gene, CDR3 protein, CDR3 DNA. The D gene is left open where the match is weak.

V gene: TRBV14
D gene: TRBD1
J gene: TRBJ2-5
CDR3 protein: CASSLGQGARREYF
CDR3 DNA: TGTGCCAGCAGCCTCGGACAGGGGGCTCGTCGGGAGTACTTC

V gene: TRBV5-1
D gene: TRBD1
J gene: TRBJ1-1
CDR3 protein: CASSEKTGDTEAFF
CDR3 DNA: TGCGCCAGCAGCGAAAAGACAGGGGACACTGAAGCTTTCTTT

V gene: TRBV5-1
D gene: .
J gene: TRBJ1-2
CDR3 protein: CATSGEGTYTF
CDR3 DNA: TGCGCCACCTCCGGGGAGGGCACCTACACCTTC

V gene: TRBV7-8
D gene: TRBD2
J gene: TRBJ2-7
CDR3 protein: CASSQSVAGGPYEQYF
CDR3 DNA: TGTGCCAGCAGCCAAAGTGTAGCGGGAGGGCCCTACGAGCAGTACTTC

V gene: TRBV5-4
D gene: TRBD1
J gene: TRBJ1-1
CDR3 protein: CASSHWTGALDTEAFF
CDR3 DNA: TGTGCCAGCAGCCACTGGACAGGGGCGCTCGACACTGAAGCTTTCTTT

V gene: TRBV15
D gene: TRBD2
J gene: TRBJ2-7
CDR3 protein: CATSRDLSSGDEQYF
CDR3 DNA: TGTGCCACCAGCAGAGATCTGTCTAGCGGGGACGAGCAGTACTTC

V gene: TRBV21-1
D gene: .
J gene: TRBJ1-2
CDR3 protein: CASSPSGSPQARSNGYTF
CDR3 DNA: TGTGCCAGCAGCCCATCGGGGAGCCCCCAGGCCCGCTCTAATGGCTACACCTTC

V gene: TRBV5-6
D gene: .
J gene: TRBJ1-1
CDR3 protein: CASSLDRGWNTEAFF
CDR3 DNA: TGTGCCAGCAGCTTGGATAGGGGCTGGAACACTGAAGCTTTCTTT

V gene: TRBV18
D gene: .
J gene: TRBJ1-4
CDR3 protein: CASSQGENEKLFF
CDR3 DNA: TGTGCCAGCTCCCAAGGAGAGAATGAAAAACTGTTTTTT

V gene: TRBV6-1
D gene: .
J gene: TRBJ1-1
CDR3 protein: CASSDLPGSGFTFF
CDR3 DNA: TGTGCCAGCAGTGACCTTCCTGGCTCAGGGTTCACTTTCTTT

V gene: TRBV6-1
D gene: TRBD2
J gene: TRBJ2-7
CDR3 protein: CASSNQRDPSYEQYF
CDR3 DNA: TGTGCCAGCAGTAACCAGCGGGACCCCTCCTACGAGCAGTACTTC

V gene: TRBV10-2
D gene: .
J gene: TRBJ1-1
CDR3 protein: CASSEAYWTPEAFF
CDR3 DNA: TGCGCCAGCAGTGAGGCGTACTGGACTCCAGAAGCTTTCTTT

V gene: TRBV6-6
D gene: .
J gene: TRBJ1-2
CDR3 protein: CASSASNYGYTF
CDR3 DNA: TGTGCCAGCAGTGCGAGCAACTATGGCTACACCTTC

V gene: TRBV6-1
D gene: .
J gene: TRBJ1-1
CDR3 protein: CASSKEDISEAFF
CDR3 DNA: TGTGCCAGCAGCAAAGAGGATATCTCTGAAGCTTTCTTT

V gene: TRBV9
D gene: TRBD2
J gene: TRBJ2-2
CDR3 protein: CASSGSSGSLSGELFF
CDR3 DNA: TGTGCCAGCAGCGGGTCTAGCGGGAGTTTGTCCGGGGAGCTGTTTTTT

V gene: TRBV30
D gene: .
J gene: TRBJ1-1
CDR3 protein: CAWSGVRGATEAFF
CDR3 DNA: TGTGCCTGGAGTGGGGTACGGGGGGCCACTGAAGCTTTCTTT

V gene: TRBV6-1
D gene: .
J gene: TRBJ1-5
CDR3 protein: CASNYREDQPQHF
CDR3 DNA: TGTGCCAGCAATTACAGGGAAGATCAGCCCCAGCATTTT

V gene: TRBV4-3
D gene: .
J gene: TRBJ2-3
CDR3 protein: CASSQLIAGVRQLTDTQYF
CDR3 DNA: TGCGCCAGCAGCCAACTTATAGCCGGGGTGCGACAACTCACAGATACGCAGTATTTT

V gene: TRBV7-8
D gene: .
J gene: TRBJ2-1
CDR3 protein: CASSGGVSDEQFF
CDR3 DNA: TGTGCCAGCAGCGGCGGGGTTTCGGATGAGCAGTTCTTC

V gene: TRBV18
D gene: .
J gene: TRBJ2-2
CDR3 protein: CASSPGAVTGELFF
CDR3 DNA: TGTGCCAGCTCACCGGGGGCGGTTACCGGGGAGCTGTTTTTT

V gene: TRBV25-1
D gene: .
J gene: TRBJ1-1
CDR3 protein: CASRGQLTEAFF
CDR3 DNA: TGTGCCAGCAGGGGACAACTGACTGAAGCTTTCTTT

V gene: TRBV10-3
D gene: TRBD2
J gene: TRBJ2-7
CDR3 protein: CAISGSGSGFEQYF
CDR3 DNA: TGTGCCATCAGTGGTAGCGGGAGTGGGTTCGAGCAGTACTTC

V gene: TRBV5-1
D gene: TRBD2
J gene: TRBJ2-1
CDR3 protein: CASRRRGGSTQGEQFF
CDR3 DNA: TGCGCCAGCAGGAGGAGGGGCGGGAGTACCCAGGGTGAGCAGTTCTTC

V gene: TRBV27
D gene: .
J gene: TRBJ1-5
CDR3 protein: CASSFSLDSNQPQHF
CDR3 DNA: TGTGCCAGCAGTTTCTCCTTGGACAGTAATCAGCCCCAGCATTTT

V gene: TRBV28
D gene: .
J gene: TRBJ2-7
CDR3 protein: CASSYLLDRSYEQYF
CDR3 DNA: TGTGCCAGCAGTTACCTCTTAGATCGATCCTACGAGCAGTACTTC

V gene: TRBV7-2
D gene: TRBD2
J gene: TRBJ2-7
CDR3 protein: CASSDLFASGTREQYF
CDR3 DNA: TGTGCCAGCAGCGACCTTTTTGCTAGCGGGACTCGGGAGCAGTACTTC

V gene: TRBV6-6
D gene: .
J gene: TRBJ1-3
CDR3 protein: CASGGTGRNTIYF
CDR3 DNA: TGTGCCAGCGGGGGAACAGGGAGAAACACCATATATTTT

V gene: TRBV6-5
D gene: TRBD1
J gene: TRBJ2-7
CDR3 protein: CASRRQGAGEQYF
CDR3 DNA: TGTGCCAGCCGTCGACAGGGGGCTGGCGAGCAGTACTTC

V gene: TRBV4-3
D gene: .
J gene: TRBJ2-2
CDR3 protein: CASSLGLITGELFF
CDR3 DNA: TGCGCCAGCAGTCTTGGACTGATCACCGGGGAGCTGTTTTTT

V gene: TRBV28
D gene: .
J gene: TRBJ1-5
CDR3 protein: CASSPRNQPQHF
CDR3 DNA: TGTGCCAGCAGTCCTCGCAATCAGCCCCAGCATTTT

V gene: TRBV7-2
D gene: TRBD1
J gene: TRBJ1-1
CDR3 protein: CASSRLQQGEVEDFF
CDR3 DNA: TGTGCCAGCAGCCGACTTCAACAGGGGGAGGTTGAAGATTTCTTT

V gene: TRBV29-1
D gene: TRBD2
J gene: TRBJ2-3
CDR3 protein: CSVLAGGGDTQYF
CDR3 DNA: TGCAGCGTTCTAGCGGGAGGTGGGGATACGCAGTATTTT

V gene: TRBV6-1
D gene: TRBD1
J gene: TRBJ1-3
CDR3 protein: CASSEATPDRADTIYF
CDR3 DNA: TGTGCCAGCAGTGAAGCAACCCCCGACAGGGCGGACACCATATATTTT

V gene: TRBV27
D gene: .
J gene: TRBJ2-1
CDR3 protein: CASSLRAGPQFF
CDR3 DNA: TGTGCCAGCAGTTTAAGGGCGGGGCCTCAGTTCTTC

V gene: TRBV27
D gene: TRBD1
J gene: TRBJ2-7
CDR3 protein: CASSLRGGVLKQYF
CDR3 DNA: TGTGCCAGCAGTTTACGAGGGGGCGTTCTGAAGCAGTACTTC

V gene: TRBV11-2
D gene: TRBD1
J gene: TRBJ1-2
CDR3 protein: CASSSVRGRNYGYTF
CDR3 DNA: TGTGCCAGCAGCTCGGTGAGGGGGCGAAACTATGGCTACACCTTC

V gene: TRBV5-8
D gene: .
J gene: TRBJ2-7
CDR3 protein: CASSFSLSYEQYF
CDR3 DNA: TGTGCCAGCAGCTTTTCCCTGTCCTACGAGCAGTACTTC